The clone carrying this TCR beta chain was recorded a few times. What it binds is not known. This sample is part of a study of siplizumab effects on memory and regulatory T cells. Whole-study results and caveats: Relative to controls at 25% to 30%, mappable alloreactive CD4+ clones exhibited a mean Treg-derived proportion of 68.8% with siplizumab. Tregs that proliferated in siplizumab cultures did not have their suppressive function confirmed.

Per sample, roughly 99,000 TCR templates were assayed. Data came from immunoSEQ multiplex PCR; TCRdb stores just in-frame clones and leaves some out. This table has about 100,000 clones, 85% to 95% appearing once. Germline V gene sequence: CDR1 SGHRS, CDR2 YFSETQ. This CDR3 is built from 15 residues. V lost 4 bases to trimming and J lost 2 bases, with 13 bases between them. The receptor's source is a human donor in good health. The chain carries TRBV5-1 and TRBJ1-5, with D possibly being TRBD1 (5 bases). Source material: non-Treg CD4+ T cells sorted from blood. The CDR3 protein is CASSPLGDGNQPQHF. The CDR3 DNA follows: TGCGCCAGCAGCCCACTCGGGGACGGCAATCAGCCCCAGCATTTT.